These T cell receptor beta chains were read from a single sample in a study of identical twins. TCRdb redid the calling of the 5' RACE reads with MiXCR, one entry per CDR3 protein. The sample holds approximately 250,000 distinct CDR3 sequences; approximately 5.9% are singletons and the top ten take just over 14%. This same sample was also part of a study on T cells expressing NK-cell markers.

Material for sequencing was CD8+ T cells sorted from blood. The receptors come from a woman aged 18-29 years in good health. Both conserved end residues are part of each CDR3. Fields, in order: D gene, J gene, clone size, CDR3 length, V gene, CDR3 protein, CDR3 DNA. D genes are given only for firm matches. Expanded clones are given a class, and other clones once, few, many or no size at all.

d_call: TRBD2; j_call: TRBJ2-3; clone_size: few; cdr3_length: 16; v_call: TRBV5-1; cdr3_aa: CASRSGTSARADTQYF; cdr3_nt: TGCGCCAGCAGATCCGGGACTAGCGCGAGGGCAGATACGCAGTATTTT
d_call: NA; j_call: TRBJ1-1; clone_size: few; cdr3_length: 11; v_call: TRBV12-3/TRBV12-4; cdr3_aa: CASSFEGVAFF; cdr3_nt: TGTGCCAGCAGTTTCGAGGGAGTAGCTTTCTTT
d_call: NA; j_call: TRBJ1-4; clone_size: NA; cdr3_length: 13; v_call: TRBV12-5; cdr3_aa: CASGVALNEKLFF; cdr3_nt: TGTGCTAGTGGTGTGGCCCTTAATGAAAAACTGTTTTTT
d_call: NA; j_call: TRBJ2-3; clone_size: NA; cdr3_length: 12; v_call: TRBV7-9; cdr3_aa: CASSLRVDTQYF; cdr3_nt: TGTGCCAGCAGCCTCAGGGTAGATACGCAGTATTTT
d_call: NA; j_call: TRBJ1-2; clone_size: NA; cdr3_length: 11; v_call: TRBV29-1; cdr3_aa: CSVHGRDGYTF; cdr3_nt: TGCAGCGTTCATGGCAGGGATGGCTACACCTTC
d_call: NA; j_call: TRBJ1-1; clone_size: many; cdr3_length: 15; v_call: TRBV10-1; cdr3_aa: CASSEQQGGGTEAFF; cdr3_nt: TGCGCCAGCAGTGAGCAACAGGGTGGGGGCACTGAAGCTTTCTTT
d_call: NA; j_call: TRBJ2-2; clone_size: many; cdr3_length: 16; v_call: TRBV7-9; cdr3_aa: CASSLGPGSNTGELFF; cdr3_nt: TGTGCCAGCAGCTTAGGTCCGGGGTCGAACACCGGGGAGCTGTTTTTT
d_call: NA; j_call: TRBJ2-7; clone_size: few; cdr3_length: 16; v_call: TRBV20-1; cdr3_aa: CSARDRAGTIFYEQYF; cdr3_nt: TGCAGTGCTAGAGATAGAGCCGGGACAATTTTCTACGAGCAGTACTTC
d_call: TRBD2; j_call: TRBJ2-2; clone_size: few; cdr3_length: 14; v_call: TRBV27; cdr3_aa: CASSSSGRTGELFF; cdr3_nt: TGTGCCAGCTCTTCTAGCGGGAGGACCGGGGAGCTGTTTTTT
d_call: NA; j_call: TRBJ2-7; clone_size: many; cdr3_length: 12; v_call: TRBV5-5; cdr3_aa: CASSSGSGEQYF; cdr3_nt: TGTGCCAGCAGCTCAGGGTCTGGCGAGCAGTACTTC
d_call: TRBD2; j_call: TRBJ2-3; clone_size: NA; cdr3_length: 15; v_call: TRBV25-1; cdr3_aa: CASSEIAGGADTQYF; cdr3_nt: TGTGCCAGCAGTGAAATTGCGGGAGGTGCAGATACGCAGTATTTT
d_call: NA; j_call: TRBJ2-3; clone_size: many; cdr3_length: 13; v_call: TRBV13; cdr3_aa: CASRTGRIDTQYF; cdr3_nt: TGTGCCAGCAGAACGGGACGGATAGATACGCAGTATTTT
d_call: NA; j_call: TRBJ2-5; clone_size: NA; cdr3_length: 14; v_call: TRBV4-1; cdr3_aa: CASSQAAEGETQYF; cdr3_nt: TGCGCCAGCAGCCAAGCGGCGGAAGGAGAGACCCAGTACTTC